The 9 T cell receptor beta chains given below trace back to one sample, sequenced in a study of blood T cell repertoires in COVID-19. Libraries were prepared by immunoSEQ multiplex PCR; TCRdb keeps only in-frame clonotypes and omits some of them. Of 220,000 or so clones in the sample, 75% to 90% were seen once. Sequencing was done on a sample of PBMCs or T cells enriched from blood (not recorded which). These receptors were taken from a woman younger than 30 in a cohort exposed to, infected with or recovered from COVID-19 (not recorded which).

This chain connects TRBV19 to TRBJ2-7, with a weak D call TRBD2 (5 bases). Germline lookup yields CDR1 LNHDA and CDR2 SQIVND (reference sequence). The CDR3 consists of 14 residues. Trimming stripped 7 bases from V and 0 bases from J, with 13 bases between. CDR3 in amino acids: CASKTAVSSYEQYF. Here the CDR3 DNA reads TGTGCCAGTAAAACAGCGGTGAGCTCCTACGAGCAGTACTTC.

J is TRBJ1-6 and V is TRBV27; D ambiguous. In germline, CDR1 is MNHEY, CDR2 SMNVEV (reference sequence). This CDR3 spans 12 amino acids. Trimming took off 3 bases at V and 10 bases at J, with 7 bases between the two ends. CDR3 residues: CASSFPRSPLHF. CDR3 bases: TGTGCCAGCAGTTTCCCCAGGTCACCCCTCCACTTT.

CDR3 bases: TGCGCCAGCAGCTTGGCCTGGGGGCCAAATTACAATGAGCAGTTCTTC. Translated, it gives CASSLAWGPNYNEQFF. The chain couples TRBV5-1 to TRBJ2-1; TRBD1 is a possible D gene (6 bases). Deletions cut 0 bases from V and 4 bases from J, with 14 bases between. The CDR3 length is 16 residues. The germline CDR1 and CDR2 sequences are SGHRS and YFSETQ.

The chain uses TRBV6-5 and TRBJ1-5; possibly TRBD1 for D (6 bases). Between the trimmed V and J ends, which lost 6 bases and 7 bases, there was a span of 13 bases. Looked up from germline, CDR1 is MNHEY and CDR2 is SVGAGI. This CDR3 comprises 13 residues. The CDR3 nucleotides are TGTGCCAGCAGCATAGGGGGGGGGCAGCCCCAGCATTTT. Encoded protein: CASSIGGGQPQHF.

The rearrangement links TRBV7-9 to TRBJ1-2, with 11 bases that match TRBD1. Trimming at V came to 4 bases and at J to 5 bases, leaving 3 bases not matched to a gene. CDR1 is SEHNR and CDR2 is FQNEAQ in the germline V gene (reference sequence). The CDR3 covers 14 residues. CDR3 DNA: TGTGCCAGCAGCTCGGACAGGGGGCTGTATGGCTACACCTTC. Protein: CASSSDRGLYGYTF. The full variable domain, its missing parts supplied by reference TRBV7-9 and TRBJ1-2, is DTGVSQNPRHKITKRGQNVTFRCDPISEHNRLYWYRQTLGQGPEFLTYFQNEAQLEKSRLLSDRFSAERPKGSFSTLEIQRTEQGDSAMYLCASSSDRGLYGYTFGSGTRLTVV.

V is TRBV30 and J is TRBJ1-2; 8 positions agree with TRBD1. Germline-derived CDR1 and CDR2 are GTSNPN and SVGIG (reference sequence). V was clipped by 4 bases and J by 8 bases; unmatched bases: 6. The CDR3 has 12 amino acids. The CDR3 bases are TGTGCCTGGAATCAGGGGGCAGGCGGCTACACCTTC. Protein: CAWNQGAGGYTF.

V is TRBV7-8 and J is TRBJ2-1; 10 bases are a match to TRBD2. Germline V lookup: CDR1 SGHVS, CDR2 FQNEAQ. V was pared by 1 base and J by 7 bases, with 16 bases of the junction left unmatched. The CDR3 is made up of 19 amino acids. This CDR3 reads CASSLVKAVAGGVWNEQFF. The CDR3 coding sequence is TGTGCCAGCAGCTTAGTGAAGGCAGTAGCGGGAGGAGTTTGGAATGAGCAGTTCTTC.

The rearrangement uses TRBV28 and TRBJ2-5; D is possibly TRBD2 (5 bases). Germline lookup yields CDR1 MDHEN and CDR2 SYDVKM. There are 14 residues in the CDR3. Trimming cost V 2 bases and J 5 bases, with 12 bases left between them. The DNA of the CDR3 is TGTGCCAGCAGTTTAGCCAGTCGGAGGGAGACCCAGTACTTC. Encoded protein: CASSLASRRETQYF.

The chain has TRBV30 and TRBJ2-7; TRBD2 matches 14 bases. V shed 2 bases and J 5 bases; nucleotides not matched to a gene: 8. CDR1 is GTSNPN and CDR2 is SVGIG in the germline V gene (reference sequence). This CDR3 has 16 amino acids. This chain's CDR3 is CAWSRGLAGGGDEQYF. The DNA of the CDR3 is TGTGCCTGGAGTCGCGGACTAGCGGGAGGAGGTGACGAGCAGTACTTC.